This record covers a single T cell receptor beta chain. PCR used 60 Vbeta primers and 13 Jbeta primers. The method was immunoSEQ multiplex PCR; TCRdb's version includes in-frame clones alone and lacks a portion of them. In total, the table holds some 80,000 clones. This CDR3 is 15 amino acids long. The trim removed 2 bases at V and 4 bases at J, leaving 8 bases unmatched. The germline CDR1 and CDR2 sequences are MRHNA and SNTAGT. This entry is derived from a study of cytomegalovirus exposure and HLA in healthy donors. The receptor was derived from a woman younger than 45 in good health and CMV-seronegative. Material for sequencing was PBMCs. The V gene is TRBV6-4, the J gene TRBJ2-7, with 7 bases fitting TRBD2. The CDR3 DNA is TGTGCCAGCAGTGACCTAGCGGAGGCTAATTACGAGCAGTACTTC. Residues: CASSDLAEANYEQYF.